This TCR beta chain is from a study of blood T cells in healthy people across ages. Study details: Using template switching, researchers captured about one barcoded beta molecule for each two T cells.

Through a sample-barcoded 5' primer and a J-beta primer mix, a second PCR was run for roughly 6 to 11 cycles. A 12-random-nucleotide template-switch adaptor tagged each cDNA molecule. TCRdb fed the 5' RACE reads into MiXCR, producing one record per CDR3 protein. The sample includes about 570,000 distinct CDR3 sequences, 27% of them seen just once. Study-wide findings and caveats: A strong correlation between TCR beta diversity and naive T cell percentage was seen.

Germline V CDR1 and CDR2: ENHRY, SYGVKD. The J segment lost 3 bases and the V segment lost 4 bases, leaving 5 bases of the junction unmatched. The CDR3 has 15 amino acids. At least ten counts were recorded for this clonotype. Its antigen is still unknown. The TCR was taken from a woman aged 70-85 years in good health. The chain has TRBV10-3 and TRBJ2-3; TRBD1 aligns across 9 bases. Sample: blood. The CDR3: CAISVTGGPTDTQYF. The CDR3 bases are TGTGCCATCAGTGTTACAGGGGGCCCAACAGATACGCAGTATTTT.